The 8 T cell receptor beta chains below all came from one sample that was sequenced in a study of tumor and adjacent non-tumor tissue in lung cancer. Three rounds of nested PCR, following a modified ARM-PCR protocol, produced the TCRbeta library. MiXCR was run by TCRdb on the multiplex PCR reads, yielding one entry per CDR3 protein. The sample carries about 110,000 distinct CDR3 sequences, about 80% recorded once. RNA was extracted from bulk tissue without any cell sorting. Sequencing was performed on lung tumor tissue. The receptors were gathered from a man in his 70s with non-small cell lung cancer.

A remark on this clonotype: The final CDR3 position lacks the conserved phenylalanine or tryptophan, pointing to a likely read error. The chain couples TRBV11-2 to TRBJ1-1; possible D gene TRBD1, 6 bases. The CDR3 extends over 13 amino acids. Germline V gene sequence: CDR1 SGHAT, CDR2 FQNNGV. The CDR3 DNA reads TGTTCCACCAAATTTTCGGGGGGGCGCGTTGCTTTCCTT. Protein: CSTKFSGGRVAFL.

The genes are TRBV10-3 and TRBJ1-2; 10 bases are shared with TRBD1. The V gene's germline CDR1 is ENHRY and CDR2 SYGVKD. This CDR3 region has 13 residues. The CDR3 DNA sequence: TGTACCTTCAAGGGACAGGGGAGGTATGGCTACACCTTC. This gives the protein CTFKGQGRYGYTF.

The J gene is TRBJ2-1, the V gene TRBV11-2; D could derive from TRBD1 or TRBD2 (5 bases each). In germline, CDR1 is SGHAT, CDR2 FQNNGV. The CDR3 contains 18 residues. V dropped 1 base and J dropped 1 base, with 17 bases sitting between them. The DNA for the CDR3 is TGTGCCAGCAGCTTAGCACCTCTGGGGCGGGCTTCCTACAATGAGCAGTTCTTC. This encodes CASSLAPLGRASYNEQFF.

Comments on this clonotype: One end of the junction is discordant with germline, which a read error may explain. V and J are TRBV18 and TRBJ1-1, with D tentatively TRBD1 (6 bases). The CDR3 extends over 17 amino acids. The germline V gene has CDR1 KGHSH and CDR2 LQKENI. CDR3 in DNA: TGTACCAGCTCACCAAGGATGACAGGTGGGCTTTACACTGAAGCTTTCTTT. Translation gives CTSSPRMTGGLYTEAFF.

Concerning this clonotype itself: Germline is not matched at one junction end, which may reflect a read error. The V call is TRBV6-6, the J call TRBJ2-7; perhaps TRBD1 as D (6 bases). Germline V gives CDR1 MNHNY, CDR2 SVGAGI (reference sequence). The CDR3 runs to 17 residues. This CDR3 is CASSYGYGQYRNYEEYF. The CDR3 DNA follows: TGTGCCAGCAGTTATGGCTATGGACAGTACCGCAACTACGAGGAGTACTTC.

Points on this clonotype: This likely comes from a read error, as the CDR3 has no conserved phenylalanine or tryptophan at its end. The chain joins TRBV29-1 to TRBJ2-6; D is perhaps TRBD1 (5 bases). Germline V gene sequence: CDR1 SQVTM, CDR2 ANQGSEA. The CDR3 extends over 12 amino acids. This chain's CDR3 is CSAHSGANILTI. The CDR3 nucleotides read TGCAGCGCCCACTCTGGGGCCAACATCCTGACTATC.

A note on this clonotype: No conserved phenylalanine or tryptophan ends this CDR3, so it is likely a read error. The CDR3 DNA reads as TGTGCCAGCAGCTCGATAGGGAGGACTAGCGGAACCTACGAGCAGTACTTA. Amino acids: CASSSIGRTSGTYEQYL. The chain carries TRBV5-5 and TRBJ2-7; 10 positions match TRBD2. V was clipped by 3 bases and J by 2 bases; unmatched bases: 11. Germline V gene lookup returns CDR1 SGHKS and CDR2 YYEKEE (reference sequence). The CDR3 extends over 17 amino acids.

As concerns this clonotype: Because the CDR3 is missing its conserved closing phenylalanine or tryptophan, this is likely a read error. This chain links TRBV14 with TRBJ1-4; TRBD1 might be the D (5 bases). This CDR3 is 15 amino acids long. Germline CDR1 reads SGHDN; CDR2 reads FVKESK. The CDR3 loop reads CATSQGRQTNEKLFL. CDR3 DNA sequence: TGTGCCACCAGCCAGGGACGGCAAACTAATGAAAAACTGTTTTTA.